This T cell receptor beta chain was obtained from a study of regulatory T cells in long-lasting Graves disease. TCR beta libraries were built with iRepertoire HTBI primers and Arm-PCR of CDR3 regions. TCRdb itself ran the multiplex PCR reads through MiXCR, one entry per CDR3 protein. The repertoire holds hundreds of thousands of distinct CDR3 sequences, 16% seen once, with about 20% in the top ten. This clonotype was found many times. This sample's time point: newly diagnosed GD, antithyroid drugs for less than 3 months. PBMC-derived RNA was used for the TCR library. Germline values: CDR1 SGHDN, CDR2 FVKESK. CDR3 length: 16 residues. The V end was cut by 2 bases, the J end by 4 bases, with 17 bases between. The sample was also linked to a second study, of T cells in Graves' hyperthyroidism and ophthalmopathy.

Sequenced here: peripheral blood mononuclear cells (PBMCs), sampled at new diagnosis, from a patient treated with antithyroid drugs. This receptor was obtained from a woman aged 25 to 45 with Graves disease. The chain employs TRBV14 and TRBJ1-2; D is perhaps TRBD1 (5 bases). The CDR3 here is CASSQRLPGASYGYTF. The DNA for the CDR3 is TGTGCCAGCAGCCAACGTTTACCCGGGGCATCCTATGGCTACACCTTC.